The 28 T cell receptor beta chains reported below all come from one sample, sequenced in a study of T cells in Graves' hyperthyroidism and ophthalmopathy. The source material, RNA transcripts, was used to amplify TCR beta CDR3 regions. Initially, a first-round RT-PCR of the TCR CDR3 employed the HTBI primer set. Each CDR3 protein gets one entry after TCRdb re-called the multiplex PCR reads with MiXCR. The sample consists of a few hundred thousand distinct CDR3 sequences, 15% to 20% of them appearing once. Sample: blood. The source is a man between 40 and 49 years old with Graves' hyperthyroidism.

The gene calls are TRBV3-1 and TRBJ2-3; D possibly corresponds to TRBD2 (8 bases). V lost 4 bases to trimming and J lost 10 bases, with 18 bases between them. The CDR3 is made up of 14 amino acids. The germline V gene has CDR1 LGHDT and CDR2 YNNKEL (reference sequence). The CDR3 DNA follows: TGTGCCAGCAGCCCGTCACAGGGGCGGGGGGCGCAGTATTTT. Translated, it gives CASSPSQGRGAQYF.

The table lists this clonotype with many counts. The chain recombines TRBV5-1 with TRBJ2-3; TRBD1 is a possible D gene (6 bases). This CDR3 contains 14 residues. Germline V CDR1 and CDR2: SGHRS, YFSETQ. V gave up 7 bases and J gave up 0 bases, with 12 bases separating them. CDR3 amino acids: CASRPDSSTDTQYF. The CDR3 nucleotides read TGCGCCAGCCGTCCGGACAGCAGCACAGATACGCAGTATTTT.

In the case of this clonotype: As the CDR3 is not closed by the conserved phenylalanine or tryptophan, this likely results from a read error. CDR3 in amino acids: CASSPPGQGAEQYL. DNA of the CDR3: TGTGCCAGCAGCCCGCCGGGACAGGGGGCCGAGCAGTACCTC. The rearrangement uses TRBV3-1 and TRBJ2-7; 12 nucleotides line up with TRBD1. This CDR3 region has 14 residues. V lost 4 bases, J lost 6 bases, and 4 bases stayed unmatched. Germline V gives CDR1 LGHDT, CDR2 YNNKEL (reference sequence).

This clonotype appeared many times. The rearrangement links TRBV12-3 or TRBV12-4 to TRBJ1-2, with 9 bases fitting TRBD1. The CDR3 runs to 14 residues. The J segment lost 1 base and the V segment lost 4 bases, leaving 1 base of the junction unmatched. CDR3 loop: CASSWGQGNYGYTF. CDR3 sequence (DNA): TGTGCCAGCAGTTGGGGACAGGGTAACTATGGCTACACCTTC.

This clonotype was detected ten times or more. The chain links TRBV5-1 to TRBJ1-1; 7 bases agree with TRBD1. CDR3 length: 15 residues. The germline V gene has CDR1 SGHRS and CDR2 YFSETQ. V lost 2 bases and J lost 4; bases outside the gene matches: 8. The CDR3 spells CASSLEGAESTEAFF. The CDR3 DNA reads TGCGCCAGCAGCTTAGAGGGGGCCGAGAGCACTGAAGCTTTCTTT.

The chain employs TRBV6-1 and TRBJ1-2, with D possibly TRBD1 on 6 matching bases. CDR3 length equals 14 residues. Germline V gene sequence: CDR1 MNHNS, CDR2 SASEGT. Trimming stripped 4 bases from V and 7 bases from J, with 16 bases between. The CDR3 loop is CASSGLGGAFGYTF. The CDR3 nucleotides are TGTGCCAGCAGTGGGCTCGGGGGCGCGTTTGGCTACACCTTC.

This clonotype has at least ten counts. This chain uses TRBV5-1 with TRBJ2-5, with 8 nucleotides matching TRBD2. V gave up 0 bases and J gave up 1 base; unmatched junction bases: 2. The germline CDR1 and CDR2 sequences are SGHRS and YFSETQ. CDR3 length: 15 residues. In DNA, the CDR3 is TGCGCCAGCAGCTTGGAGGGACTAGGCCAAGAGACCCAGTACTTC. This codes for CASSLEGLGQETQYF.

This clonotype showed up many times. The chain has TRBV20-1 and TRBJ2-5, with a tentative D call TRBD1 (8 bases). The CDR3 loop spans 13 amino acids. Trimming left V 6 bases short and J 1 base short, with 12 bases between. Germline-derived CDR1 and CDR2 are DFQATT and SNEGSKA (reference sequence). The CDR3 bases are TGCAGTGCCCACAGGGGGGGCCAAGAGACCCAGTACTTC. It codes for CSAHRGGQETQYF.

This clonotype was recorded at least ten times. This sequence joins TRBV10-3 and TRBJ2-7, with D perhaps being TRBD1 or TRBD2 (7 bases each). Germline V gene sequence: CDR1 ENHRY, CDR2 SYGVKD. V was pared by 6 bases and J by 0 bases, with 12 bases between. The CDR3 runs 14 residues. CDR3 nucleotide sequence: TGTGCCATCAGCCCCAGGGGGGGCTCCTACGAGCAGTACTTC. It yields the protein CAISPRGGSYEQYF.

This clonotype was recorded many times. This chain links TRBV12-3 or TRBV12-4 with TRBJ2-7, with 7 bases aligning to TRBD1. V lost 5 bases to trimming and J lost 5 bases; unmatched junction nucleotides: 6. The CDR3 spans 13 residues. CDR3 sequence (DNA): TGTGCCAGCAGTGACAGGGACCGGAACGAGCAGTACTTC. Its protein product is CASSDRDRNEQYF.

This clonotype was counted at least ten times. The chain has TRBV4-3 and TRBJ1-4, with D tentatively TRBD1 (6 bases). V lost 0 bases and J 8 bases, leaving 13 bases between the germline ends. The CDR3 runs to 15 residues. Per the germline V gene, CDR1 is LGHNA and CDR2 is YSLEER. As DNA, the CDR3 is TGCGCCAGCAGCCAAGACTGGGGGGGCAAGGAAAAACTGTTTTTT. Its translation: CASSQDWGGKEKLFF.

A few counts support this clonotype. J is TRBJ1-2 and V is TRBV10-3; no clear D gene. V lost 3 bases and J 2 bases, leaving 10 bases between the germline ends. Germline V CDR1 and CDR2: ENHRY, SYGVKD. CDR3 length: 14 amino acids. CDR3 nucleotide sequence: TGTGCCATCAGTGATATGAGAGACAACTATGGCTACACCTTC. Its protein product is CAISDMRDNYGYTF.

This clonotype was counted only a few times. The chain couples TRBV20-1 to TRBJ1-5, with TRBD1 identical over 8 bases. The CDR3 has 15 residues. The germline CDR1 and CDR2 sequences are DFQATT and SNEGSKA (reference sequence). After removal of 6 bases from V and 2 bases from J, the junction contained 9 bases not matched to a gene. The CDR3 DNA is TGCAGTGCCGCAGCTCCGGGACAGGGCAATCAGCCCCAGCATTTT. Translated, it gives CSAAAPGQGNQPQHF.

This sequence joins TRBV12-3 or TRBV12-4 and TRBJ1-2; the D is unclear. This CDR3 has 15 amino acids. Trimming left V 5 bases short and J 7 bases short, with 20 bases between. The CDR3 region is CASSLSPGEGSGYTF. The CDR3 DNA sequence: TGTGCCAGCAGTCTATCTCCGGGAGAGGGATCTGGCTACACCTTC.

This clonotype was observed a few times. The chain recombines TRBV7-9 with TRBJ1-1; D unresolved. CDR1 and CDR2 from the germline V gene are SEHNR and FQNEAQ (reference sequence). CDR3 size: 13 residues. Trimming stripped 1 base from V and 5 bases from J, with 8 bases between. The CDR3 DNA follows: TGTGCCAGCAGCTTAGGGAAAGGGACTGAAGCTTTCTTT. It is translated as CASSLGKGTEAFF. Together with reference TRBV7-9 and TRBJ1-1, the CDR3 gives the full variable domain: DTGVSQNPRHKITKRGQNVTFRCDPISEHNRLYWYRQTLGQGPEFLTYFQNEAQLEKSRLLSDRFSAERPKGSFSTLEIQRTEQGDSAMYLCASSLGKGTEAFFGQGTRLTVV.

This clonotype was counted many times. V is TRBV5-1 and J is TRBJ1-2; 11 bases line up with TRBD1. Losses at the gene ends were 4 bases for V and 8 bases for J; bases not matched to a gene: 7. This CDR3 region has 14 residues. Germline CDR1 and CDR2: SGHRS and YFSETQ. CDR3 in DNA: TGCGCCAGCAGCATCGGACAGGGGGCACTAGGCTACACCTTC. As protein: CASSIGQGALGYTF.

This sequence joins TRBV10-3 and TRBJ1-5; D ambiguous. V shed 9 bases and J shed 5 bases, with 14 bases lying between them. The CDR3 length is 13 residues. CDR1 is ENHRY and CDR2 is SYGVKD in the germline V gene. The CDR3, as DNA: TGTGCCATAAGTCGCCTTGTGGATCAGCCCCAGCATTTT. It codes for CAISRLVDQPQHF.

With respect to this clonotype: With a much larger clone just one base away, this may be a read error. The conserved closing phenylalanine or tryptophan is absent in this CDR3, likely reflecting a read error. This chain connects TRBV7-2 to TRBJ2-2; tentatively, D is TRBD2 (6 bases). Trimming left V 5 bases short and J 0 bases short, with 13 bases between. The CDR3 consists of 16 residues. Germline CDR1 is SGHTA and CDR2 is FQGNSA. CDR3 loop: CASSPGGAANTGELFS. CDR3 DNA sequence: TGTGCCAGCAGCCCCGGGGGAGCGGCGAACACCGGGGAGCTGTTTTCT.

This clonotype was seen more than once but under ten times. The J gene is TRBJ1-2, the V gene TRBV7-9, with D maybe TRBD1 (5 bases). Trimming stripped 2 bases from V and 7 bases from J, with 11 bases between. The CDR3 has 13 amino acids. Per the germline V gene, CDR1 is SEHNR and CDR2 is FQNEAQ (reference sequence). In DNA form, the CDR3 reads TGTGCCAGCAGCTTACGGGACGGTCTTGGCTACACCTTC. Translating gives CASSLRDGLGYTF.

This clonotype was counted a few times. The rearrangement joins TRBV7-9 to TRBJ2-2, with 8 bases aligning to TRBD1. Germline V CDR1 and CDR2: SEHNR, FQNEAQ (reference sequence). Trimming removed 6 bases from V and 4 bases from J; junction bases left unmatched: 4. The CDR3 has 14 residues. This chain's CDR3 is CASSETGGTGELFF. The CDR3 DNA reads TGTGCCAGCAGTGAAACAGGGGGCACCGGGGAGCTGTTTTTT. The full variable domain, its missing parts supplied by reference TRBV7-9 and TRBJ2-2, is DTGVSQNPRHKITKRGQNVTFRCDPISEHNRLYWYRQTLGQGPEFLTYFQNEAQLEKSRLLSDRFSAERPKGSFSTLEIQRTEQGDSAMYLCASSETGGTGELFFGEGSRLTVL.

The chain uses TRBV19 and TRBJ2-2, with TRBD1 as a possible D gene (5 bases). This CDR3 is 14 amino acids long. Per germline, CDR1 LNHDA and CDR2 SQIVND (reference sequence). V lost 2 bases and J lost 1, with 5 bases in between. The CDR3 sequence is CASSIQGNTGELFF. CDR3 in DNA: TGTGCCAGTAGTATACAGGGGAACACCGGGGAGCTGTTTTTT.

This clonotype was detected a few times. The rearrangement joins TRBV9 to TRBJ2-1, with D uncertain. CDR3 size: 15 residues. The V end lost 0 bases, the J end lost 8 bases, and 15 bases lay between the germline ends. Germline V lookup: CDR1 SGDLS, CDR2 YYNGEE. The CDR3 nucleotides read TGTGCCAGCAGCGTAGCTCCGACGGTTGGGGATGAGCAGTTCTTC. Translated: CASSVAPTVGDEQFF.

This clonotype was observed at least ten times. The chain is built from TRBV6-2 or TRBV6-3 and TRBJ2-2; 8 nucleotides align to TRBD1. After removal of 5 bases from V and 5 bases from J, the junction contained 4 bases not matched to a gene. The CDR3 runs to 14 residues. Germline-derived CDR1 and CDR2 are MNHEY and SVGEGT. The CDR3 bases are TGTGCCAGCAGTCGGACAGGGAGAACCGGGGAGCTGTTTTTT. Its protein product is CASSRTGRTGELFF.

This clonotype was seen many times. The chain is built from TRBV28 and TRBJ1-5; D gene uncertain. Per germline, CDR1 MDHEN and CDR2 SYDVKM. This CDR3 is built from 12 residues. V shed 3 bases and J shed 7 bases, with 7 bases lying between them. The CDR3 here is CASSFKIQPQHF. For the CDR3, the DNA is TGTGCCAGCAGTTTTAAGATCCAGCCCCAGCATTTT.

This clonotype was seen ten or more times. The chain employs TRBV11-2 and TRBJ2-1; possibly TRBD1 or TRBD2 for D (6 bases each). There are 13 residues in the CDR3. In germline, CDR1 is SGHAT, CDR2 FQNNGV. V lost 0 bases to trimming and J lost 9 bases, with 9 bases between them. CDR3: CASSLDGGGEQFF. The DNA for the CDR3 is TGTGCCAGCAGCTTAGATGGAGGGGGTGAGCAGTTCTTC.

This clonotype appeared many times. The chain links TRBV29-1 to TRBJ2-5, with D possibly called TRBD1 or TRBD2 (6 bases each). Trimming shortened V by 5 bases and J by 1 base, and 14 bases separated the two germline ends. The CDR3 length is 14 residues. Germline-derived CDR1 and CDR2 are SQVTM and ANQGSEA. The CDR3 sequence: CSVSPGAPQETQYF. The CDR3 coding sequence is TGCAGCGTTTCCCCGGGGGCGCCCCAAGAGACCCAGTACTTC. Using reference TRBV29-1 and TRBJ2-5 for the parts outside the CDR3, the full variable domain is SAVISQKPSRDICQRGTSLTIQCQVDSQVTMMFWYRQQPGQSLTLIATANQGSEATYESGFVIDKFPISRPNLTFSTLTVSNMSPEDSSIYLCSVSPGAPQETQYFGPGTRLLVL.

This clonotype was seen more than once but under ten times. This chain connects TRBV20-1 to TRBJ2-1; 9 bases are shared with TRBD2. This CDR3 has 17 amino acids. Germline V gene lookup returns CDR1 DFQATT and CDR2 SNEGSKA (reference sequence). Unmatched junction bases numbered 11, after V lost 1 base and J lost 4 bases. Written as DNA, the CDR3 is TGCAGTGCTAGAGGACAGCGGGGGGCCCCCTTGTACAATGAGCAGTTCTTC. The encoded protein is CSARGQRGAPLYNEQFF.

Many counts were recorded for this clonotype. This chain uses TRBV10-3 with TRBJ1-1; the match to TRBD1 covers 9 bases. CDR3 length: 15 amino acids. Germline V gene lookup returns CDR1 ENHRY and CDR2 SYGVKD. The trim removed 2 bases at V and 5 bases at J, leaving 6 bases unmatched. This CDR3 is CAISEAGQGRTEAFF. For the CDR3, the DNA is TGTGCCATCAGTGAGGCGGGACAGGGACGGACTGAAGCTTTCTTT.